This TCR beta chain was documented in a study of T cell clonotyping in hematopoietic cell transplantation. Study-wide background: Recipient samples before transplant were obtained post-cytoreduction.

Overall study findings and caveats: After transplant, recipient diversity fell while pathologically expanded clonotypes grew through day 180. Few recipient clonotypes overlapped donors; over 95% were de novo at given depth. Without cell sorting, CD4 versus CD8 contributions remain unresolved.

As to time point: recipient sample about 28 days before transplant, after cytoreduction. CDR3 size: 15 residues. Germline CDR1 is LNHDA and CDR2 is SQIVND (reference sequence). V gave up 1 base and J gave up 2 bases, with 10 bases separating them. Profiled with immunoSEQ multiplex PCR; TCRdb holds only in-frame clones, not every one. The sample lists about 6,500 clones, less than 98% occurring once. For this clone: Its target is not known.

This sequence joins TRBV19 and TRBJ2-3, with unresolved D. The sample in question was peripheral blood mononuclear cells, obtained before stem cell transplant. This receptor was obtained from a man between 65 and 85 years old with acute myeloid leukemia. Some clones in this sample may be carry-over from other donors' samples. CDR3 amino acids: CASSIVPEPTDTQYF. The CDR3 nucleotides are TGTGCCAGTAGTATAGTTCCGGAACCCACAGATACGCAGTATTTT.